The next 12 T cell receptor beta chains were all read from a single sample in a study of CD8+ T cells in alopecia areata. Sequencing relied on a cDNA template that was reverse transcribed from extracted RNA. Generated by immunoSEQ multiplex PCR, the TCRdb table keeps only in-frame clones and is missing some. The sample records about 150,000 clones, roughly 48% being singletons. Material for sequencing was CD4+ T cells sorted from blood. These receptors were collected from a human donor with alopecia areata.

The J gene is TRBJ2-2, the V gene TRBV5-1, with D possibly matching TRBD1 (6 bases). Germline V CDR1 and CDR2: SGHRS, YFSETQ. V gave up 0 bases and J gave up 3 bases, with 9 bases separating them. The CDR3 runs to 15 residues. DNA of the CDR3: TGCGCCAGCAGCTTGGCAGGGGTTGACACCGGGGAGCTGTTTTTT. Its translation: CASSLAGVDTGELFF.

The sample holds a few counts of this clone. The chain employs TRBV29-1 and TRBJ2-7; 7 bases agree with TRBD2. V lost 4 bases and J lost 6; bases outside the gene matches: 9. The CDR3 sequence is 13 residues long. From germline, CDR1 is SQVTM and CDR2 ANQGSEA. CDR3 region: CSVGRGSRLEQYF. CDR3 in DNA: TGCAGCGTTGGCCGCGGGAGCAGGCTCGAGCAGTACTTC.

This chain links TRBV28 with TRBJ2-3; 9 nucleotides align to TRBD1. V trimming: 3 bases; J trimming: 3 bases; junction bases outside the gene matches: 7. CDR1 and CDR2 from the germline V gene are MDHEN and SYDVKM. The CDR3 loop spans 16 amino acids. Written as DNA, the CDR3 is TGTGCCAGCAGTTTTACGTACAGGGGGCGTACAGATACGCAGTATTTT. Translating gives CASSFTYRGRTDTQYF.

This clone was seen only a few times. The rearrangement uses TRBV28 and TRBJ2-7, with D uncertain. This CDR3 comprises 11 residues. The V gene lost 4 bases and the J gene lost 13 bases, with 14 bases spanning the gap. Germline-derived CDR1 and CDR2 are MDHEN and SYDVKM. The CDR3 DNA follows: TGTGCCAGCAGTTCCCCGACAAGCGCTTACTTC. This translates into CASSSPTSAYF.

The chain joins TRBV4-1 to TRBJ1-2; D ambiguous. V lost 1 base and J 3 bases, leaving 9 bases between the germline ends. The length of the CDR3 is 14 residues. Germline CDR1 reads MGHRA; CDR2 reads YSYEKL. This chain's CDR3 is CASSQGKDYYGYTF. The CDR3 DNA sequence: TGCGCCAGCAGCCAAGGGAAGGATTACTATGGCTACACCTTC.

V and J are TRBV18 and TRBJ2-4; perhaps D is TRBD1 or TRBD2 (5 bases each). The CDR3 has 12 residues. CDR1 is KGHSH, CDR2 LQKENI, per germline. Trimming took 1 base from V and 16 from J, leaving 14 bases between them. CDR3 sequence reads: CASSPRTGRIYF. DNA for the CDR3: TGTGCCAGCTCACCACGTACGGGGCGGATTTACTTC.

The chain joins TRBV29-1 to TRBJ2-2; D gene ambiguous. This CDR3 comprises 12 residues. Trimming took off 7 bases at V and 2 bases at J, with 8 bases between the two ends. Germline V lookup: CDR1 SQVTM, CDR2 ANQGSEA. The CDR3: CSGQENTGELFF. The CDR3 DNA reads as TGCAGCGGGCAGGAAAACACCGGGGAGCTGTTTTTT.

The table lists this clone with a few counts. This sequence joins TRBV5-1 and TRBJ2-3; D not resolved. This CDR3 has 12 amino acids. Germline assignment: CDR1 SGHRS and CDR2 YFSETQ. V lost 0 bases and J 5 bases, leaving 4 bases between the germline ends. The CDR3 sequence: CASSLDLDTQYF. In DNA form, the CDR3 reads TGCGCCAGCAGCTTGGATTTAGATACGCAGTATTTT.

This clone occurred a few times. The V gene is TRBV6-5, the J gene TRBJ2-6; no clear D. Germline V CDR1 and CDR2: MNHEY, SVGAGI. Trimming removed 1 base from V and 3 bases from J, with 7 bases in between. CDR3 length equals 15 residues. The CDR3 nucleotides read TGTGCCAGCAGTTACTTGACCAGTGGGGCCAACGTCCTGACTTTC. This gives the protein CASSYLTSGANVLTF.

This chain joins TRBV29-1 and TRBJ1-1; weak D call: TRBD1 (6 bases). V lost 5 bases and J 11 bases, leaving 12 bases between the germline ends. Per germline, CDR1 SQVTM and CDR2 ANQGSEA. The CDR3 runs to 10 residues. The CDR3 loop reads CSVSTGSAFF. Here the CDR3 DNA reads TGCAGCGTTTCGACAGGAAGCGCTTTCTTT.

The chain joins TRBV20-1 to TRBJ2-1; D not resolved. Germline V gene data show CDR1 as DFQATT and CDR2 as SNEGSKA (reference sequence). Trimming stripped 5 bases from V and 9 bases from J, with 11 bases between. The CDR3 covers 11 residues. CDR3 residues: CSAPLNTEQFF. The DNA of the CDR3 is TGCAGTGCTCCGCTAAACACTGAGCAGTTCTTC.

This clone occurred a few times. This sequence joins TRBV20-1 and TRBJ2-7; no definite D call. The CDR3 contains 11 residues. V lost 6 bases and J 6 bases, leaving 12 bases between the germline ends. Germline-derived CDR1 and CDR2 are DFQATT and SNEGSKA (reference sequence). Here the CDR3 reads CSAGVGSEQYF. The CDR3 region has the DNA TGCAGTGCAGGAGTCGGTTCCGAGCAGTACTTC.